This T cell receptor beta chain appears in the sequencing data of a study of T cells in Graves' hyperthyroidism and ophthalmopathy. Study-wide points: By a 13 V-J model, ophthalmopathy was set apart from stable hyperthyroidism. Blood also showed most of the thyroid clonotypes that were expanded above 0.001.

This CDR3 comprises 18 residues. Per germline, CDR1 MNHEY and CDR2 SMNVEV (reference sequence). This clonotype was seen only a few times. The antigen is undetermined. Sequence at one end of the junction differs from germline and may be a read error. Uncontrolled infection, other autoimmune disease, pregnancy or lactation disqualified patients from enrolment. Fresh peripheral blood, around 10 ml of it, supplied the PBMCs. RNA transcripts gave rise to amplified TCR beta CDR3 regions. RT-PCR in the first round (using the HTBI primer set) targeted the TCR CDR3. TCRdb re-derived calls from the multiplex PCR reads in MiXCR, one entry per CDR3 protein. The data hold hundreds of thousands of distinct CDR3 sequences, with roughly 15% observed a single time.

The chain links TRBV27 to TRBJ2-5; 11 bases fit TRBD2. The sequence came from a woman under 30 with Graves' ophthalmopathy. What was sequenced was blood. This CDR3 reads CASSSTHRTSGLQETQHF. In nucleotides, the CDR3 is TGTGCCAGCAGTTCGACGCACCGGACTAGCGGGCTCCAAGAGACCCAGCACTTC.